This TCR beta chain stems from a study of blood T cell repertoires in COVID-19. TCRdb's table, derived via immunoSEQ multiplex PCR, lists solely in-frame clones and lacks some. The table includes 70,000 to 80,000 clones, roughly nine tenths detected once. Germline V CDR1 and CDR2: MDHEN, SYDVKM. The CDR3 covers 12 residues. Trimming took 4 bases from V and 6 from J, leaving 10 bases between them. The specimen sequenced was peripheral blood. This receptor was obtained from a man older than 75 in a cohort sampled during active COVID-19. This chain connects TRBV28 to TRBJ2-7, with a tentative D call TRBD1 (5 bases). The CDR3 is CASSSQVPEQYF. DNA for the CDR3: TGTGCCAGCAGTTCACAGGTACCCGAGCAGTACTTC.